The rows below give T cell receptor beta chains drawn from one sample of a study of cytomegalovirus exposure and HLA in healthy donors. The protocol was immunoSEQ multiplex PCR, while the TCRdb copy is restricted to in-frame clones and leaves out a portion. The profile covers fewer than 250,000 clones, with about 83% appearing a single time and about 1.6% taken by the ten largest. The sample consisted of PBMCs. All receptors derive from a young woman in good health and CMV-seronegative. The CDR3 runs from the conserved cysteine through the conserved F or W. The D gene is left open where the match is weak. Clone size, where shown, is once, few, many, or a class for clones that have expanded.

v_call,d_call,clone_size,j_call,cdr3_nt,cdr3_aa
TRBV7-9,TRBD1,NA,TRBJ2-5,TGTGCCAGCAGCTTTGGCCGGGACAGGGGCCAAGAGACCCAGTACTTC,CASSFGRDRGQETQYF
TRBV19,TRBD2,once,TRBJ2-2,TGTGCCAGTAGTATCCGACGCGTAAGCGGGGGGGGCGGGGAGCTGTTTTTT,CASSIRRVSGGGGELFF
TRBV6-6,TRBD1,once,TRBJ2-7,TGTGCCAGCAGTTACGGGACAGGGGCTCAGCGAGAGTACTTC,CASSYGTGAQREYF
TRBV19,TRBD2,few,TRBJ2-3,TGTGCCAGTATAGACAGCGGGGGGCCCACAGATACGCAGTATTTT,CASIDSGGPTDTQYF
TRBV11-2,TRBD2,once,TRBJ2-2,TGTGCCAGCAGCAAAGCGGGGGGAAACACCGGGGAGCTGTTTTTT,CASSKAGGNTGELFF
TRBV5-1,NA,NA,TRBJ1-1,TGCGCCAGCAGTTATCAGGGGTACACTGAAGCTTTCTTT,CASSYQGYTEAFF
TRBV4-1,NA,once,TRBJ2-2,TGCGCCAGCAGCCAACTAAGTAACACCGGGGAGCTGTTTTTT,CASSQLSNTGELFF
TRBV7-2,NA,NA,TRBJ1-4,TGTGCCAGCAGCCCGGGAGGCACGAGGGAAAAACTGTTTTTT,CASSPGGTREKLFF
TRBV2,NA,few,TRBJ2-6,TGTGCCAGCTTGTCGGAGTTCAGGGGATCTGGGGCCAACGTCCTGACTTTC,CASLSEFRGSGANVLTF
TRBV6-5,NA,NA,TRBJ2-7,TGTGCCAGCAGTTCAGCCCGGGCCGGGGGTCGAGAGCAGTACTTC,CASSSARAGGREQYF
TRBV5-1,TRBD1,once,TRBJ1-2,TGCGCCAGCAGCCCTACAGGGGGCGGTTATGGCTACACCTTC,CASSPTGGGYGYTF
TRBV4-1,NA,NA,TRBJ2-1,TGCGCCAGCAGCCAAGTCCCGGGAAACAATGAGCAGTTCTTC,CASSQVPGNNEQFF
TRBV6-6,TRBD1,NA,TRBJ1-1,TGTGCCAGCACGGGACAGGAGAACACTGAAGCTTTCTTT,CASTGQENTEAFF
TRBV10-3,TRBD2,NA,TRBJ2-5,TGTGCCATCAGTGGGCTCAGGACTAGCGGGGGTTACGAGACCCAGTACTTC,CAISGLRTSGGYETQYF
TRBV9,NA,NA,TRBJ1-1,TGTGCCAGCAGCGTAGAGGGGGTTGAAGCTTTCTTT,CASSVEGVEAFF
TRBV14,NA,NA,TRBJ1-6,TGTGCCAGCAGCCAAGTTGGGGGCTGGAATTCACCCCTCCACTTT,CASSQVGGWNSPLHF
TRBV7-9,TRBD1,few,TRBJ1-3,TGTGCCAGCAGCCGGGGACAGGGAGGCGAAAACACCATATATTTT,CASSRGQGGENTIYF
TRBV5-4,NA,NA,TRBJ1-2,TGTGCCAGCAGCTTGTCGGTGGACAGCCCCTATGGCTACACCTTC,CASSLSVDSPYGYTF
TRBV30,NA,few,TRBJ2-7,TGTGCCTGGAGTAGCGGCGGGTACGAGCAGTACTTC,CAWSSGGYEQYF
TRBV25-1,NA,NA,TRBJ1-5,TGTGCCAGCAGTGAGGTAGGGGATCAGCCCCAGCATTTT,CASSEVGDQPQHF
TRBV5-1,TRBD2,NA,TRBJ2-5,TGCGCCAGCAGCCCGAGGACTAGCGGGCTCCAAGAGACCCAGTACTTC,CASSPRTSGLQETQYF
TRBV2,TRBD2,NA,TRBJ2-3,TGTGCCAGCAGTGAAGCTAGCGGGGGGGCAGATACGCAGTATTTT,CASSEASGGADTQYF
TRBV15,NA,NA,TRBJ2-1,TGTGCCACCAGCAGACCACTAGCTAGATCCGAGCAGTTCTTC,CATSRPLARSEQFF
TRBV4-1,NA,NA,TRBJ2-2,TGCGCCAGCAGCCAAGATGGGGGGGGGCGTGGGGAGCTGTTTTTT,CASSQDGGGRGELFF
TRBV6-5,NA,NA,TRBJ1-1,TGTGCCAGCAGCTTCCAGGGCCCCGTGAACACTGAAGCTTTCTTT,CASSFQGPVNTEAFF
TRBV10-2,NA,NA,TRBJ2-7,TGCGCCAGCAGTGAGAGGACACGCGCCTACGAGCAGTACTTC,CASSERTRAYEQYF
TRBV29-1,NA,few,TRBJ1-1,TGCAGCGTTCGCACTCAGGGTGAAGCTTTCTTT,CSVRTQGEAFF
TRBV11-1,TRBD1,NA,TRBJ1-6,TGTGCCAGCAGCTTACGGGGACAGCAATTTTCACCCCTCCACTTT,CASSLRGQQFSPLHF
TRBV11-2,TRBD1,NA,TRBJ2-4,TGTGCCAGCAGCTTGGGACAGGGGGCCAAAAACATTCAGTACTTC,CASSLGQGAKNIQYF
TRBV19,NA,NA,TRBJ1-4,TGTGCCAGCTCCGCGGCGGGAGCTGAAAAACTGTTTTTT,CASSAAGAEKLFF
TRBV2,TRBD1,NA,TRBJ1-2,TGTGCCAGCAGGACCGGGACAGCTAACTATGGCTACACCTTC,CASRTGTANYGYTF
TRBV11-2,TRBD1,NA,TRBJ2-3,TGTGCCAGCAGCTCCGGGACAGGGGGCCTCACAGATACGCAGTATTTT,CASSSGTGGLTDTQYF
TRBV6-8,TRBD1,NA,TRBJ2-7,TGTGCCAGCAGTTCCCCCCGGCAGGGGGTATTGGACGAGCAGTACTTC,CASSSPRQGVLDEQYF
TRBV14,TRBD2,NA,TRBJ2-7,TGTGCCAGCAGCCAACTAGCGGGGACTCACGAGCAGTACTTC,CASSQLAGTHEQYF
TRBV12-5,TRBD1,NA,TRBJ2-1,TGTGCTAGTGGCCAGACAGGGTATGAGCAGTTCTTC,CASGQTGYEQFF
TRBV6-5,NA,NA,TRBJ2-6,TGTGCCAGCAGTTACTTGAGGGCAACGGGGGCCAACGTCCTGACTTTC,CASSYLRATGANVLTF
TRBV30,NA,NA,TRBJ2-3,TGTGCCTGGACCCTGCGGGGCACAGATACGCAGTATTTT,CAWTLRGTDTQYF
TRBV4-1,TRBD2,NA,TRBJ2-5,TGCGCCAGCAGCCAAGATAGTAACGGGGGGGAGACCCAGTACTTC,CASSQDSNGGETQYF
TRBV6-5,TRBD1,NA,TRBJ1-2,TGTGCCAGCAGTTACTCCCAGCCGGGACAGGGCTATGGCTACACCTTC,CASSYSQPGQGYGYTF
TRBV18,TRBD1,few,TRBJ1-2,TGTGCCAGCTCACCAGGACAGGGGGAAAACTATGGCTACACCTTC,CASSPGQGENYGYTF
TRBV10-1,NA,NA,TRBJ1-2,TGCGCCTCTTACGCGGCTCTCGGCTATGGCTACACCTTC,CASYAALGYGYTF
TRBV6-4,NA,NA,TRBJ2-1,TGTGCCAGCAGTGACTCGAGCGCGGATCGGCAGTTCTTC,CASSDSSADRQFF
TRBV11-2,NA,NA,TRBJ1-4,TGTGCCAGCAGCTTAGATTCCCAGGGGAATGAAAAACTGTTTTTT,CASSLDSQGNEKLFF
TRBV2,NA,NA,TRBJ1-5,TGTGCCAGCAGGGGCATGAAAAATCAGCCCCAGCATTTT,CASRGMKNQPQHF
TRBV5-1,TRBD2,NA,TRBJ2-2,TGCGCCAGCAGCCTTCCTACTAGCGGGGGCCCCGCCGGGGAGCTGTTTTTT,CASSLPTSGGPAGELFF